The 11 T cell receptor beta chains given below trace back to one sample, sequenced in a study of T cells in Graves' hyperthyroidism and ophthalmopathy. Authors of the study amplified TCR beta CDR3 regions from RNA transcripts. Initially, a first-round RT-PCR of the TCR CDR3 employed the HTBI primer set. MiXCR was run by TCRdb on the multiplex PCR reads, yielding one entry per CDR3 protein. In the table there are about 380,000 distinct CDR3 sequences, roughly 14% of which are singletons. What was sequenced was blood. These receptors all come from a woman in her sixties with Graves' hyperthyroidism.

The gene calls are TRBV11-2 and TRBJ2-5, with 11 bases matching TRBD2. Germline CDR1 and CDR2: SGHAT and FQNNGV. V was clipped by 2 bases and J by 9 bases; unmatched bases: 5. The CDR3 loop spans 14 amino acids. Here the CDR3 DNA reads TGTGCCAGCAGCTTACAGCCTAGCGGGAGGCCCCAGTACTTC. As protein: CASSLQPSGRPQYF.

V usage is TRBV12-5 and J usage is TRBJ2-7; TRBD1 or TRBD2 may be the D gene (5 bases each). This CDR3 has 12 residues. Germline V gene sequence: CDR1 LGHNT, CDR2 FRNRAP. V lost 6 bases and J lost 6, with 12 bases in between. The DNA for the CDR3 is TGTGCTAGTGGCCCCTCCGGGGCCGAGCAGTACTTC. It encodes CASGPSGAEQYF. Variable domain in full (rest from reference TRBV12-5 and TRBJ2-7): DARVTQTPRHKVTEMGQEVTMRCQPILGHNTVFWYRQTMMQGLELLAYFRNRAPLDDSGMPKDRFSAEMPDATLATLKIQPSEPRDSAVYFCASGPSGAEQYFGPGTRLTVT.

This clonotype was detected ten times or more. The CDR3: CSVEGQGAREQYF. CDR3 nucleotides: TGCAGCGTTGAAGGACAGGGGGCGAGGGAGCAGTACTTC. The chain uses TRBV29-1 and TRBJ2-7; 10 positions match TRBD1. Germline V CDR1 and CDR2: SQVTM, ANQGSEA. V trimming: 1 base; J trimming: 7 bases; junction bases outside the gene matches: 4. This CDR3 comprises 13 residues.

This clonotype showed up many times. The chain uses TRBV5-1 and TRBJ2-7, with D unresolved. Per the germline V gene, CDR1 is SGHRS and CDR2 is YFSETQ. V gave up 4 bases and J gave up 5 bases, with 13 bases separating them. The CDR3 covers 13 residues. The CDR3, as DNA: TGCGCCAGCAGCGATCTGGGGTCCGACGAGCAGTACTTC. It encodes CASSDLGSDEQYF.

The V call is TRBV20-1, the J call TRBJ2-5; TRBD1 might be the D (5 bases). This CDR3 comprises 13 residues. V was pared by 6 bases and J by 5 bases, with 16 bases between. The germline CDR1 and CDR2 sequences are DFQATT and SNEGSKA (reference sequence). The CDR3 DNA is TGCAGTGCCCCACCGCAGGGTGGGGAGACCCAGTACTTC. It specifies CSAPPQGGETQYF.

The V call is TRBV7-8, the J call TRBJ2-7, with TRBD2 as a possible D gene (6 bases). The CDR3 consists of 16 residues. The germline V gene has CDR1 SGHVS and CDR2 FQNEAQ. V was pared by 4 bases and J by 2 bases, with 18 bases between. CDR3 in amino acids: CASSWNTGTGTYEQYF. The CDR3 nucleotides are TGTGCCAGCAGCTGGAATACCGGGACTGGTACCTACGAGCAGTACTTC.

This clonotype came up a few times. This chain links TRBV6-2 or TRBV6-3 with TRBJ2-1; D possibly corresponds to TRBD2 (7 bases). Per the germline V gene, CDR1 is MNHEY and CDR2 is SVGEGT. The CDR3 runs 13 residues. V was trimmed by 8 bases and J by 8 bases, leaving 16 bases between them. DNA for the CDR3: TGTGCCAGCGGGGGGGCTAGAATATATGAGCAGTTCTTC. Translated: CASGGARIYEQFF.

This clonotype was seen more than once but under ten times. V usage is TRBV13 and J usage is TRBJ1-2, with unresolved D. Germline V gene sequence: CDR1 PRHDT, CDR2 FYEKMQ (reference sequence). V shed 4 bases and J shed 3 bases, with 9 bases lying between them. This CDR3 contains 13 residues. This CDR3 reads CASSYQADYGYTF. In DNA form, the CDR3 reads TGTGCCAGCAGCTACCAGGCTGACTATGGCTACACCTTC. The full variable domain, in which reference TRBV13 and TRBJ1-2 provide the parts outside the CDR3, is AAGVIQSPRHLIKEKRETATLKCYPIPRHDTVYWYQQGPGQDPQFLISFYEKMQSDKGSIPDRFSAQQFSDYHSELNMSSLELGDSALYFCASSYQADYGYTFGSGTRLTVV.

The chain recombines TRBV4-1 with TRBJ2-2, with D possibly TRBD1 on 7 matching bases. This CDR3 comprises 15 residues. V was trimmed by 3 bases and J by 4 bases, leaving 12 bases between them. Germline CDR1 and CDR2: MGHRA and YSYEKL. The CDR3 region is CASSHGGGATGELFF. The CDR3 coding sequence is TGCGCCAGCAGCCATGGAGGGGGCGCCACCGGGGAGCTGTTTTTT.

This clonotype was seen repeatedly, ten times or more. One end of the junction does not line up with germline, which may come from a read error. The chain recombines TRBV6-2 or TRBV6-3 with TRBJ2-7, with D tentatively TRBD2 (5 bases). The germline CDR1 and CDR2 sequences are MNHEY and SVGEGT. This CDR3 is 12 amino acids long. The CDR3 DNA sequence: TGTGCCAGCAGTTACAGTACGAGGGAGCTGTACTTC. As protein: CASSYSTRELYF.

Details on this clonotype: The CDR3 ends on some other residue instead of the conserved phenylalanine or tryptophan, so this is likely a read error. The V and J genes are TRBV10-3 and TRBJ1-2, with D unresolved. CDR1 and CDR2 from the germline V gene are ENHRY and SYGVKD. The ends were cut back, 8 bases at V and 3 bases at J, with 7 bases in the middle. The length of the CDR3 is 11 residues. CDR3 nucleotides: TGTGCCATCGGAGAAGACTATGGCTACACCCTC. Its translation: CAIGEDYGYTL.